Here is one T cell receptor beta chain with its context. What it binds is unknown. The CDR3 runs to 13 residues. Trimming removed 7 bases from V and 0 bases from J, with 7 bases in between. Germline loops: CDR1 SGHVS, CDR2 FQNEAQ. The data were taken from a study of cytomegalovirus exposure and HLA in healthy donors. Study outcomes and limitations: Further analysis was carried out later, and it showed several of the most significant clusters appearing linked to common viral pathogens.

60 Vbeta and 13 Jbeta primers were used in PCR. Authors' data handling: A follow-up analysis tallied 65 million to 80 million unique TCR beta chains, roughly 9.9 million shared. Profiling relied on immunoSEQ multiplex PCR, and the TCRdb table lists in-frame clones only, not all of them. V and J calls and clone size are those listed in that table; D and trimming were worked out from the DNA. The top ten hold approximately 3% of the sample, which has tens of thousands of clones, just under 80% seen once. The chain combines TRBV7-8 with TRBJ2-1; no clear D. This receptor was identified in a woman between 40 and 55 years old in good health and CMV-seronegative. The specimen was PBMCs. CDR3: CASKFSSYNEQFF. For the CDR3, the DNA is TGTGCCAGCAAGTTCAGCTCCTACAATGAGCAGTTCTTC.